The next 28 T cell receptor beta chains were all read from a single sample in a study of cytomegalovirus exposure and HLA in healthy donors (dated by TCRdb to 2015 to 2018). The library was made by the immunoSEQ multiplex PCR assay. This immuneACCESS table, as held by TCRdb, lists in-frame sequences with V and J called but not all clones. Of the missing ones, under half trace to an unresolved V gene in checked studies; the others have no known cause. The sample data list over 200,000 clones, and 88% of these were observed just once. The biggest ten clones account for about 2.7% of the sample. The source material was PBMCs. Every receptor here comes from a woman aged 18-29 years in good health and CMV-seronegative.

The CDR3 here is CASSDPTREWGTDTQYF. CDR3 sequence (DNA): TGTGCCAGCAGTGACCCGACACGGGAATGGGGCACAGATACGCAGTATTTT. The chain joins TRBV25-1 to TRBJ2-3, with D perhaps matching TRBD2 (5 bases). The germline V gene has CDR1 MGHDK and CDR2 SYGVNS. The CDR3 has 17 residues. V lost 3 bases to trimming and J lost 1 base, with 17 bases between them. The full variable domain, completed using reference TRBV25-1 and TRBJ2-3, is EADIYQTPRYLVIGTGKKITLECSQTMGHDKMYWYQQDPGMELHLIHYSYGVNSTEKGDLSSESTVSRIRTEHFPLTLESARPSHTSQYLCASSDPTREWGTDTQYFGPGTRLTVL.

This clone has a single count. The chain joins TRBV29-1 to TRBJ2-1, with TRBD2 matching over 12 bases. CDR3 length: 15 residues. With 6 bases clipped from V and 8 bases from J, the junction kept 11 bases outside the gene matches. CDR1 SQVTM and CDR2 ANQGSEA come from the germline V gene. The CDR3 DNA is TGCAGCGTACGACTAGCGGGAGTTAAATCTGATGAGCAGTTCTTC. Amino acid sequence: CSVRLAGVKSDEQFF.

This clone was seen more than once but under ten times. The CDR3 coding sequence is TGTGCCAGCAGCTCCCCGGACAGGGGAAGTTCTGAAGCTTTCTTT. It translates to CASSSPDRGSSEAFF. The chain couples TRBV11-2 to TRBJ1-1, with TRBD1 matching 9 bases. The CDR3 spans 15 residues. V dropped 4 bases and J dropped 6; count of bases not matched to a gene: 9. Germline loops: CDR1 SGHAT, CDR2 FQNNGV.

A single count supports this clone. This chain joins TRBV5-1 and TRBJ2-7, with TRBD2 matching 13 bases. The CDR3 loop spans 16 amino acids. The J segment lost 2 bases and the V segment lost 4 bases, leaving 6 bases of the junction unmatched. Germline lookup yields CDR1 SGHRS and CDR2 YFSETQ. The CDR3 DNA follows: TGCGCCAGCAGCCCCGGGACTAGCGGGACGGCCTACGAGCAGTACTTC. Translated, it gives CASSPGTSGTAYEQYF.

This chain joins TRBV27 and TRBJ2-2, with 14 bases matching TRBD2. Trimming at V came to 6 bases and at J to 5 bases, leaving 8 bases not matched to a gene. The CDR3 spans 17 residues. From germline, CDR1 is MNHEY and CDR2 SMNVEV (reference sequence). CDR3 in DNA: TGTGCCAGCAGGCCACCGGGACTAGCGGGAGAAACCGGGGAGCTGTTTTTT. Translation: CASRPPGLAGETGELFF.

This clone was counted between two and nine times. V is TRBV7-9 and J is TRBJ2-4; D possibly corresponds to TRBD2 (6 bases). V was shortened by 5 bases and J by 15 bases, with 20 bases between the two germline ends. This CDR3 comprises 13 residues. CDR1 SEHNR and CDR2 FQNEAQ come from the germline V gene (reference sequence). CDR3 protein: CASSPRGRRAPYF. In nucleotides, the CDR3 is TGTGCCAGCAGCCCGCGGGGCCGACGAGCCCCGTACTTC. Based on the CDR3 plus reference TRBV7-9 and TRBJ2-4, the full variable domain is DTGVSQNPRHKITKRGQNVTFRCDPISEHNRLYWYRQTLGQGPEFLTYFQNEAQLEKSRLLSDRFSAERPKGSFSTLEIQRTEQGDSAMYLCASSPRGRRAPYFGAGTRLSVL.

The chain recombines TRBV2 with TRBJ1-5; 7 nucleotides line up with TRBD1. The J segment lost 6 bases and the V segment lost 7 bases, leaving 9 bases of the junction unmatched. The CDR3 has 14 residues. Looked up from germline, CDR1 is SNHLY and CDR2 is FYNNEI. Written as DNA, the CDR3 is TGTGCCAGCAACTTAGACAGGGTTGCTCAGCCCCAGCATTTT. Its protein product is CASNLDRVAQPQHF.

The rearrangement links TRBV2 to TRBJ2-5, with D maybe TRBD2 (5 bases). The V and J ends lost 4 bases and 5 bases respectively, with 5 bases between them. The CDR3 has 11 amino acids. CDR1 and CDR2 (germline): SNHLY, FYNNEI. CDR3 nucleotide sequence: TGTGCCAGCAGTGGGAGGGAGACCCAGTACTTC. As protein: CASSGRETQYF.

The rearrangement joins TRBV11-2 to TRBJ2-7, with TRBD1 matching over 8 bases. J lost 5 bases, V lost 3 bases, and 6 bases had no gene match. The CDR3 is made up of 14 amino acids. Germline CDR1 and CDR2: SGHAT and FQNNGV. The chain's CDR3 is CASSLRTGGNEQYF. The CDR3 nucleotides read TGTGCCAGCAGCTTGAGAACAGGGGGAAACGAGCAGTACTTC.

This chain uses TRBV19 with TRBJ1-2, with D possibly matching TRBD1 (5 bases). Germline CDR1 reads LNHDA; CDR2 reads SQIVND (reference sequence). CDR3 length equals 13 residues. The V gene lost 3 bases and the J gene lost 1 base, with 6 bases spanning the gap. The CDR3 region has the DNA TGTGCCAGTAGTATTCAGGGTAACTATGGCTACACCTTC. It translates to CASSIQGNYGYTF. Full variable domain (missing parts from reference TRBV19 and TRBJ1-2): DGGITQSPKYLFRKEGQNVTLSCEQNLNHDAMYWYRQDPGQGLRLIYYSQIVNDFQKGDIAEGYSVSREKKESFPLTVTSAQKNPTAFYLCASSIQGNYGYTFGSGTRLTVV.

The V and J genes are TRBV27 and TRBJ2-7; TRBD1 is a possible D gene (6 bases). V lost 2 bases and J 0 bases, leaving 20 bases between the germline ends. Germline V gene lookup returns CDR1 MNHEY and CDR2 SMNVEV (reference sequence). CDR3 length equals 18 residues. The CDR3 DNA follows: TGTGCCAGCAGTTTACGCTTCGGGACACTCAGGAGCTCCTACGAGCAGTACTTC. This translates into CASSLRFGTLRSSYEQYF.

This sequence joins TRBV10-1 and TRBJ2-7; tentatively, D is TRBD1 (7 bases). Trimming shortened V by 3 bases and J by 5 bases, and 23 bases separated the two germline ends. Germline assignment: CDR1 WNHNN and CDR2 SYGVQD (reference sequence). This CDR3 is 17 amino acids long. This CDR3 reads CASSDGGGPMRTNEQYF. DNA for the CDR3: TGCGCCAGCAGTGATGGAGGGGGCCCTATGAGGACTAACGAGCAGTACTTC.

The CDR3: CASSLGGGNTEAFF. The CDR3 nucleotides read TGTGCCAGCAGCTTAGGGGGGGGGAACACTGAAGCTTTCTTT. The chain combines TRBV7-6 with TRBJ1-1, with a weak D call TRBD1 (5 bases). V lost 1 base and J lost 1, with 7 bases in between. This CDR3 contains 14 residues. Looked up from germline, CDR1 is SGHVS and CDR2 is FNYEAQ.

The chain carries TRBV4-2 and TRBJ2-3, with 9 nucleotides matching TRBD2. J lost 4 bases, V lost 1 base, and 6 bases had no gene match. Per germline, CDR1 LGHNA and CDR2 YNFKEQ. This CDR3 is 16 amino acids long. The DNA of the CDR3 is TGTGCCAGCAGCCAAGCGGCTAGCGGGAACCCAGATACGCAGTATTTT. This sequence encodes CASSQAASGNPDTQYF.

The rearrangement links TRBV11-2 to TRBJ1-1; a weak D match, TRBD1 (5 bases). The CDR3 spans 12 residues. The germline gives CDR1 SGHAT, CDR2 FQNNGV. Trimming took 8 bases from V and 6 from J, leaving 13 bases between them. CDR3: CASAYRGAEAFF. CDR3 sequence (DNA): TGTGCCAGCGCATACCGGGGGGCTGAAGCTTTCTTT.

The V gene is TRBV5-1, the J gene TRBJ1-4; a possible D gene is TRBD1 (6 bases). With 2 bases removed from V and 8 bases from J, the gap between germline ends came to 19 bases. The length of the CDR3 is 16 residues. CDR1 and CDR2 (germline): SGHRS, YFSETQ. CDR3 in DNA: TGCGCCAGCAGCTTTAAGGGGGAATCGATTCTGGAAAAACTGTTTTTT. Amino acids: CASSFKGESILEKLFF.

This clone showed up just a few times. V and J are TRBV5-1 and TRBJ2-1; 10 bases match TRBD2. The V gene's germline CDR1 is SGHRS and CDR2 YFSETQ. This CDR3 contains 14 residues. The V and J ends lost 9 bases and 2 bases, in that order; junction bases with no gene match: 5. CDR3 in DNA: TGCGCCACCTCTAGCGGGAGAACCTACAATGAGCAGTTCTTC. Encoded protein: CATSSGRTYNEQFF.

This clone was observed a single time. J is TRBJ2-7 and V is TRBV15; 9 positions agree with TRBD1. CDR1 is LNHNV, CDR2 YYDKDF, per germline (reference sequence). Trimming cost V 4 bases and J 4 bases; bases outside gene matches: 8. CDR3 length equals 15 residues. The CDR3 reads CATSTTEDRGYEQYF. The CDR3 region has the DNA TGTGCCACCAGCACCACCGAGGACAGGGGATACGAGCAGTACTTC.

This clone came up once. The CDR3 bases are TGTGCCAGTAGTATCGCTAGCGGGAGGTTCACCGGGGAGCTGTTTTTT. This sequence encodes CASSIASGRFTGELFF. V gene TRBV19 combines with J gene TRBJ2-2; 11 positions match TRBD2. J was trimmed by 4 bases and V by 3 bases; bases with no gene match: 4. The CDR3 is 16 amino acids. CDR1 and CDR2 from the germline V gene are LNHDA and SQIVND (reference sequence).

This clone was seen just once. The V call is TRBV6-5, the J call TRBJ2-5; maybe TRBD2 (6 bases). Germline V gives CDR1 MNHEY, CDR2 SVGAGI. The CDR3 is made up of 15 amino acids. Trimming shortened V by 5 bases and J by 4 bases, and 17 bases separated the two germline ends. This CDR3 reads CASSPGLRRGETQYF. CDR3 sequence (DNA): TGTGCCAGCAGTCCGGGACTCCGGAGGGGAGAGACCCAGTACTTC.

V is TRBV19 and J is TRBJ2-7; D may be TRBD2 (7 bases). Germline CDR1 LNHDA, CDR2 SQIVND (reference sequence). Trimming cost V 4 bases and J 2 bases, with 21 bases left between them. CDR3 length: 17 amino acids. The CDR3 DNA sequence: TGTGCCAGTAGTAGGGGGGGCAGGCGCCAATCCCCCTACGAGCAGTACTTC. This sequence encodes CASSRGGRRQSPYEQYF.

This chain uses TRBV5-1 with TRBJ2-3, with 11 positions matching TRBD1. Germline CDR1 is SGHRS and CDR2 is YFSETQ. V lost 0 bases and J lost 2; bases outside the gene matches: 2. The CDR3 runs to 16 residues. The CDR3 loop is CASSLGDRGYTDTQYF. CDR3 nucleotide sequence: TGCGCCAGCAGCTTGGGGGACAGGGGGTACACAGATACGCAGTATTTT.

This chain uses TRBV29-1 with TRBJ2-1, with 16 bases matching TRBD2. V was clipped by 0 bases and J by 3 bases; unmatched bases: 8. CDR1 and CDR2 (germline): SQVTM, ANQGSEA. CDR3 size: 19 residues. CDR3 in DNA: TGCAGCGTTGAAGAGGGGGGACTAGCGGGAGGGTTTAGCTACAATGAGCAGTTCTTC. Translation: CSVEEGGLAGGFSYNEQFF.

The chain combines TRBV4-1 with TRBJ2-1, with 12 bases aligning to TRBD2. Germline CDR1 reads MGHRA; CDR2 reads YSYEKL. The J segment lost 6 bases and the V segment lost 0 bases, leaving 6 bases of the junction unmatched. The CDR3 extends over 17 amino acids. The CDR3 region has the DNA TGCGCCAGCAGCCAAGACCCCACTAGCGGGAGGAGCAATGAGCAGTTCTTC. Protein sequence: CASSQDPTSGRSNEQFF.

The genes are TRBV30 and TRBJ2-1, with 13 bases identical to TRBD2. This CDR3 contains 17 residues. After removal of 1 base from V and 1 base from J, the junction contained 4 bases not matched to a gene. CDR1 and CDR2 (germline): GTSNPN, SVGIG (reference sequence). The CDR3 is CAWSELAGGLSYNEQFF. The CDR3 DNA sequence: TGTGCCTGGAGTGAACTAGCGGGAGGGCTTTCCTACAATGAGCAGTTCTTC.

The chain employs TRBV28 and TRBJ2-7, with 10 bases aligning to TRBD1. With V trimmed by 4 bases and J by 3 bases, 9 bases remained unmatched. Germline CDR1 is MDHEN and CDR2 is SYDVKM. This CDR3 is built from 16 residues. The CDR3 DNA reads TGTGCCAGCAGTTCCCCCCCGGGACAGGGGATCTACGAGCAGTACTTC. Translation: CASSSPPGQGIYEQYF.

This chain links TRBV4-1 with TRBJ2-1; D ambiguous. Per germline, CDR1 MGHRA and CDR2 YSYEKL. The length of the CDR3 is 14 residues. The ends were cut back, 0 bases at V and 7 bases at J, with 10 bases in the middle. The CDR3 here is CASSQDRSTNEQFF. The CDR3 DNA reads as TGCGCCAGCAGCCAAGATAGGAGTACGAATGAGCAGTTCTTC.

This chain joins TRBV6-5 and TRBJ2-5; D not resolved. Trimming shortened V by 6 bases and J by 14 bases, and 13 bases separated the two germline ends. The CDR3 covers 10 residues. From germline, CDR1 is MNHEY and CDR2 SVGAGI. In nucleotides, the CDR3 is TGTGCCAGCAGCCGACATAAATATTACTTC. As protein: CASSRHKYYF.